What follows are 5 T cell receptor beta chains derived from one specimen sequenced in a study of OX40 agonist ivuxolimab in advanced cancers. Using immunoSEQ multiplex PCR, the repertoire was profiled, and TCRdb retains in-frame clones only, with some absent. The table has 45,000 to 65,000 clones, around nine tenths seen once. Sequencing used CD4+ or CD8+ T cells sorted from blood, obtained in a trial of the OX40 agonist ivuxolimab. All receptors come from an adult with an advanced solid tumor such as melanoma, head and neck, liver or kidney cancer.

This clone showed up just once. The DNA for the CDR3 is TGCGCCAGCAGCCCGGGGGGGGGAAGCAATGAGCAGTTCTTC. This translates into CASSPGGGSNEQFF. The chain employs TRBV4-1 and TRBJ2-1; 8 bases map to TRBD2. After removal of 4 bases from V and 6 bases from J, the junction contained 5 bases not matched to a gene. Germline assignment: CDR1 MGHRA and CDR2 YSYEKL. The CDR3 loop spans 14 amino acids.

The chain uses TRBV5-6 and TRBJ2-1; D is uncertain. CDR1 and CDR2 from the germline V gene are SGHDT and YYEEEE. The CDR3 sequence is 11 residues long. V shed 2 bases and J shed 5 bases, with 2 bases lying between them. The CDR3 nucleotides read TGTGCCAGCAGCTTCGACAATGAGCAGTTCTTC. Translation gives CASSFDNEQFF.

The chain has TRBV14 and TRBJ2-3; 14 nucleotides agree with TRBD2. CDR1 is SGHDN and CDR2 is FVKESK in the germline V gene. The V gene end was trimmed by 8 bases and the J gene end by 8 bases; junction bases not matched to a gene: 9. The length of the CDR3 is 15 residues. The CDR3 spells CASLSGLAGGGTQYF. In DNA form, the CDR3 reads TGTGCCAGCCTAAGTGGACTAGCGGGGGGTGGTACGCAGTATTTT.

This sequence joins TRBV4-1 and TRBJ2-3, with D possibly matching TRBD1 (6 bases). Trimming removed 5 bases from V and 0 bases from J, with 24 bases in between. Germline values: CDR1 MGHRA, CDR2 YSYEKL. The CDR3 loop spans 19 amino acids. CDR3 coding DNA: TGCGCCAGCAGCTATAAACCGCCGCCGAGGGACACTAGCACAGATACGCAGTATTTT. Amino acids: CASSYKPPPRDTSTDTQYF.

The V and J genes are TRBV5-5 and TRBJ2-7; possibly TRBD1 or TRBD2 for D (6 bases each). The CDR3 is 15 amino acids. The ends were cut back, 5 bases at V and 2 bases at J, with 17 bases in the middle. Germline V gives CDR1 SGHKS, CDR2 YYEKEE (reference sequence). CDR3 protein: CASSNWGAGTYEQYF. The CDR3 nucleotides read TGTGCCAGCAGTAATTGGGGGGCGGGGACCTACGAGCAGTACTTC.